The 21 T cell receptor delta chains below were found in one sample sequenced in a study of gamma-delta T cells after stem cell transplantation. TCRdb reanalyzed the RT-PCR reads using CATT. The table lists about 15,000 delta-chain clones, roughly 9% of them singletons. The specimen sequenced was gamma-delta T cells. These receptors came from a human donor. It is not recorded whose cells these are; they may come from a transplant donor.

The chain couples TRDV2 to TRDJ1; 7 bases agree with TRDD3. This CDR3 spans 12 amino acids. CDR1 GEAIGNYY and CDR2 EKD come from the germline V gene. DNA for the CDR3: TGTGCGACGACTGGGGACAAGGATAAACTCATCTTT. It translates to CATTGDKDKLIF.

On this clone itself: A far larger clone is a single base away, which makes a read error likely. The same CDR3 can be traced to other DNA sequences in this sample. The rearrangement links TRDV3 to TRDJ1, with TRDD3 matching over 7 bases. This CDR3 has 15 amino acids. Germline V CDR1 and CDR2: TVYSNPD, GDNSRS (reference sequence). V lost 3 bases, J lost 4 bases, and 14 bases stayed unmatched. Written as DNA, the CDR3 is TGTGCCTTGGTAGCCGGGGCGGATACGGTCGATAAACTCATCTTT. As protein: CALVAGADTVDKLIF.

The table lists this clone with a few counts. Translating this DNA gives a protein that differs at residue 7 from the TCRdb one, which belongs to a much larger clone; a read error is likely, and the protein shown is this translation. This rearrangement joins TRDV1 to TRDJ1; D uncertain. In germline, CDR1 is TSWWSYY, CDR2 QGS. V was pared by 2 bases and J by 1 base, with 26 bases between. CDR3 size: 20 residues. As DNA, the CDR3 is TGTGCTCTTGGGGAAACCACTACGCCGTACTTAATGGAGGGCACCGATAAACTCATCTTT. This translates into CALGETTTPYLMEGTDKLIF.

The CDR3 sequence: CALGKRLFHDRYGDRGKLIF. CDR3 bases: TGTGCTCTTGGAAAGCGCCTGTTCCACGACCGTTACGGGGATAGGGGGAAACTCATCTTT. The chain links TRDV1 to TRDJ1; the match to TRDD3 covers 7 bases. The CDR3 extends over 20 amino acids. Germline CDR1 reads TSWWSYY; CDR2 reads QGS. The J segment lost 8 bases and the V segment lost 6 bases, leaving 30 bases of the junction unmatched.

Turning to this clone: The protein recorded in TCRdb matches a much larger clone and deviates from this DNA's translation at residue 11, suggesting a read error; the protein here is obtained by translating the DNA. This rearrangement joins TRDV2 to TRDJ1, with a tentative D call TRDD3 (6 bases). CDR3 length: 19 amino acids. Trimming cost V 3 bases and J 0 bases, with 25 bases left between them. Looked up from germline, CDR1 is GEAIGNYY and CDR2 is EKD. CDR3 sequence: CACDPTTHTGRSYTDKLIF. CDR3 DNA sequence: TGTGCCTGTGACCCTACTACCCACACTGGGAGATCGTACACCGATAAACTCATCTTT.

This clone has just a few counts. TCRdb lists the protein of a much larger clone for this DNA, which differs at residue 14, so this is likely a read error; the protein given here is translated from the DNA itself. The CDR3 region has the DNA TGTGCCTGTGACACCATAAAATTACGGGGGGATACGACCTATAAACTCATCTTT. Encoded protein: CACDTIKLRGDTTYKLIF. The chain joins TRDV2 to TRDJ1; TRDD3 matches 10 bases. Germline V gene sequence: CDR1 GEAIGNYY, CDR2 EKD. The length of the CDR3 is 18 residues. V shed 0 bases and J 6 bases; nucleotides not matched to a gene: 15.

The rearrangement joins TRDV3 to TRDJ1; a weak D match, TRDD3 (6 bases). This CDR3 spans 17 amino acids. With 4 bases removed from V and 0 bases from J, the gap between germline ends came to 24 bases. CDR1 and CDR2 from the germline V gene are TVYSNPD and GDNSRS (reference sequence). CDR3 amino acids: CACSDRRVDTNTDKLIF. The CDR3 nucleotides read TGTGCCTGTAGTGACCGACGGGTGGATACCAACACCGATAAACTCATCTTT.

To note about this clone: It is likely a read error: a sequence one base away is far more abundant. The same CDR3 arises from other DNA sequences in this sample as well. This chain joins TRDV2 and TRDJ3; 12 bases align to TRDD3. The CDR3 length is 18 residues. Germline CDR1 GEAIGNYY, CDR2 EKD. CDR3 sequence reads: CACDTVLGDTRDTRQMFF. The CDR3 DNA is TGTGCCTGTGACACCGTACTGGGGGATACTCGGGACACCCGACAGATGTTCTTC.

With regard to this clone: TCRdb lists the protein of a much larger clone for this DNA, which differs at residues 6 and 10, so this is likely a read error; the protein given here is translated from the DNA itself. This sequence joins TRDV1 and TRDJ1; D is tentatively TRDD2 or TRDD3 (5 bases each). V dropped 2 bases and J dropped 0 bases, with 31 bases sitting between them. CDR1 and CDR2 from the germline V gene are TSWWSYY and QGS. The CDR3 covers 22 residues. The CDR3: CALGETLFPRRDSSPYTDKLIF. CDR3 bases: TGTGCTCTTGGGGAAACCCTTTTTCCCCGCCGGGATTCCTCCCCGTACACCGATAAACTCATCTTT.

This clone was counted many times. The protein in TCRdb stems from a much larger clone and differs at residue 13 from this DNA's translation, likely a read error; here the protein is translated from the DNA. This rearrangement joins TRDV1 to TRDJ1; perhaps TRDD3 as D (8 bases). The CDR3 runs 21 residues. The V gene's germline CDR1 is TSWWSYY and CDR2 QGS. V lost 2 bases and J 7 bases, leaving 35 bases between the germline ends. CDR3 DNA sequence: TGTGCTCTTGGGGAAATTTCCTACCCCCTCCTACTGTGGGATACGCTGGGTAAACTCATCTTT. The encoded protein is CALGEISYPLLLWDTLGKLIF.

This clone showed up just a few times. The TCRdb record carries a much larger clone's protein, which differs from this DNA's translation at residue 5; a read error is the likely cause, and the protein listed here is the DNA translation. The chain couples TRDV2 to TRDJ1; 11 bases line up with TRDD3. This CDR3 spans 18 amino acids. V lost 3 bases, J lost 5 bases, and 16 bases stayed unmatched. The V gene's germline CDR1 is GEAIGNYY and CDR2 EKD. The CDR3 loop is CACDLVWGIRNVSDKLIF. The DNA for the CDR3 is TGTGCCTGTGACCTCGTATGGGGGATACGCAACGTTTCAGATAAACTCATCTTT.

This clone was seen repeatedly, ten times or more. TCRdb's listed protein matches a much larger clone and diverges from this DNA's translation at residue 13, likely through a read error; the protein shown comes from the DNA. J is TRDJ1 and V is TRDV2; TRDD3 agrees at 13 bases. Trimming at V came to 0 bases and at J to 4 bases, leaving 10 bases not matched to a gene. This CDR3 has 18 amino acids. The germline V gene has CDR1 GEAIGNYY and CDR2 EKD. The CDR3 bases are TGTGCCTGTGACACCCTAAAATTACTGGGGGATACGATCGATAAACTCATCTTT. It yields the protein CACDTLKLLGDTIDKLIF.

This clone was detected only a few times. TCRdb's protein, taken from a much larger clone, differs from this DNA's translation at residue 9, likely owing to a read error; the protein displayed comes from the DNA. This rearrangement joins TRDV1 to TRDJ1; 12 bases map to TRDD3. CDR3 length: 29 residues. With 2 bases clipped from V and 3 bases from J, the junction kept 43 bases outside the gene matches. Germline CDR1 TSWWSYY, CDR2 QGS. The CDR3 reads CALGENESSLLGERYWGILRNWRSDKLIF. CDR3 nucleotide sequence: TGTGCTCTTGGGGAAAACGAATCTTCCCTACTTGGGGAGCGGTACTGGGGGATACTGAGGAACTGGCGTTCCGATAAACTCATCTTT.

This clone has only a few counts. A far larger clone is one base from this, pointing to a likely read error. The same CDR3 arises from other DNA sequences in this sample as well. This chain joins TRDV2 and TRDJ1, with TRDD3 matching 9 bases. CDR1 and CDR2 from the germline V gene are GEAIGNYY and EKD. After removal of 1 base from V and 1 base from J, the junction contained 9 bases not matched to a gene. This CDR3 region has 17 residues. The CDR3 spells CACDTLLGDLPTDKLIF. DNA of the CDR3: TGTGCCTGTGACACTCTACTGGGGGACTTACCCACCGATAAACTCATCTTT.

This clone was seen a handful of times. A far larger clone is off by one base, so a read error is likely. Other DNA sequences within the sample encode an identical CDR3. The chain employs TRDV2 and TRDJ1, with 11 bases identical to TRDD3. The CDR3 sequence is 21 residues long. With 0 bases clipped from V and 1 base from J, the junction kept 18 bases outside the gene matches. The germline V gene has CDR1 GEAIGNYY and CDR2 EKD. The CDR3 reads CACDTVSLGDTSTQSTDKLIF. The CDR3 DNA reads TGTGCCTGTGACACCGTGTCGCTGGGGGATACTTCGACTCAATCCACCGATAAACTCATCTTT.

A word on this clone: The protein recorded in TCRdb matches a much larger clone and deviates from this DNA's translation at residue 10, suggesting a read error; the protein here is obtained by translating the DNA. The chain combines TRDV2 with TRDJ1; D might be TRDD3 (5 bases). The CDR3 consists of 19 residues. V shed 2 bases and J shed 2 bases, with 26 bases lying between them. Germline-derived CDR1 and CDR2 are GEAIGNYY and EKD. The DNA of the CDR3 is TGTGCCTGTGACAAGATCTACATACTGGTGGATTCGGTGACCGATAAACTCATCTTT. Translating gives CACDKIYILVDSVTDKLIF.

Points on this clone: TCRdb lists the protein of a much larger clone for this DNA, which differs at residues 5, 10 and 13, so this is likely a read error; the protein given here is translated from the DNA itself. The same CDR3 can be traced to other DNA sequences in this sample. The rearrangement links TRDV1 to TRDJ1, with D possibly matching TRDD2 (6 bases). The CDR3 is 17 residues long. V was pared by 5 bases and J by 6 bases, with 25 bases between. Germline V gene lookup returns CDR1 TSWWSYY and CDR2 QGS. CDR3 coding DNA: TGTGCTCTTGGGCAACGAATCACATTTCTGGCTTCCTATAAACTCATCTTT. This codes for CALGQRITFLASYKLIF.

In this sample, this clone turned up a few times. For this DNA, TCRdb reports the protein of a much larger clone, which diverges at residue 3, most likely from a read error; the protein presented here is translated directly from the DNA. The rearrangement links TRDV1 to TRDJ1, with 7 positions matching TRDD2. Per the germline V gene, CDR1 is TSWWSYY and CDR2 is QGS. The CDR3 totals 20 residues. CDR3 residues: CAVGELGFLPSWWDIDKLIF. DNA for the CDR3: TGTGCTGTTGGGGAACTAGGTTTCCTACCCTCCTGGTGGGACATCGATAAACTCATCTTT.

This clone was seen only a few times. TCRdb records a much larger clone's protein for this DNA, with a difference at residue 9 that likely arises from a read error; the protein given is the translation of the DNA. V gene TRDV2 combines with J gene TRDJ1; tentatively, D is TRDD3 (6 bases). The CDR3 runs 16 residues. Germline assignment: CDR1 GEAIGNYY and CDR2 EKD. Deletions cut 0 bases from V and 2 bases from J, with 15 bases between. The CDR3 here is CACDTVGGTPTDKLIF. The CDR3 region has the DNA TGTGCCTGTGACACCGTGGGGGGGACACCTACCGATAAACTCATCTTT.

Regarding this clone: TCRdb records a much larger clone's protein for this DNA, with a difference at residue 5 that likely arises from a read error; the protein given is the translation of the DNA. CDR3 sequence (DNA): TGTGCCTGTGATGAAATGGCCCCGAGCAGCGATAAACTCATCTTT. Its protein is CACDEMAPSSDKLIF. The rearrangement joins TRDV2 to TRDJ1, with D tentatively TRDD1 (5 bases). V lost 4 bases, J lost 4 bases, and 18 bases lay in between. The CDR3 runs to 15 residues. Germline V gives CDR1 GEAIGNYY, CDR2 EKD.

This clone was recorded many times. The sample carries other DNA sequences with the same CDR3. The chain combines TRDV1 with TRDJ1; D remains unclear. V lost 11 bases and J 3 bases, leaving 28 bases between the germline ends. The CDR3 loop spans 17 amino acids. Germline V gene lookup returns CDR1 TSWWSYY and CDR2 QGS. The CDR3 reads CASGKRSTFRAADKLIF. The CDR3 DNA reads as TGTGCTAGTGGGAAACGAAGCACATTTCGGGCTGCCGATAAACTCATCTTT.